This entry features one TCR beta chain sequence. Its cognate antigen is unknown. This record comes from a study of radiation and T cells in renal cell carcinoma. Study-wide context: Nephrectomy followed 15 Gy stereotactic body radiation by 4 weeks.

Losses at the gene ends were 6 bases for V and 4 bases for J; bases not matched to a gene: 4. In germline, CDR1 is SGHVS, CDR2 FQNEAQ. CDR3 length: 14 residues. Study findings and constraints: From baseline, blood top tumor clonotypes peaked at 2 weeks post-radiation.

Produced via immunoSEQ multiplex PCR; TCRdb's table is partial and in-frame only. Seen here are approximately 150,000 clones, about 88% observed once, and the top ten hold roughly 4%. Time point indicated: baseline pretreatment blood. Documented treatment: 15 Gy SBRT to primary tumor, nephrectomy 4 weeks later. Serial blood draws occurred at baseline and 2 and 4 weeks post-SBRT. The patient's renal cell carcinoma had clear cell pathology. The sample in question was blood, obtained from a patient whose treatment included radiotherapy and nephrectomy. This chain connects TRBV7-8 to TRBJ1-2; 11 bases agree with TRBD1. This sequence originates from a woman in her 70s with renal cell carcinoma. CDR3 sequence: CASRPGTGGYGYTF. Here the CDR3 DNA reads TGTGCCAGCAGACCCGGGACAGGGGGCTATGGCTACACCTTC.